This T cell receptor beta chain appears in the sequencing data of a study of CD8+CD57+ T cells in acquired aplastic anemia (dated by TCRdb to 2016 to 2019). Notes on the research overall: A mean of about 3.2 ug of DNA, ranging from 0.2 to 27.4 ug, was extracted from sorted CD4+ and CD8+ cells. A CD8+CD57+ expansion meant a frequency higher than the mean frequency seen in healthy subjects.

The patients picked for sequencing were ones in whom flow cytometry had shown an expansion of CD8+CD57+ cells. Severe acquired aplastic anemia was diagnosed in all patients according to International Study of Aplastic Anemia and Agranulocytosis and Camitta criteria. Patients had received no therapy at the time of blood sampling. In this study, sorted CD4+ and CD8+ T cells from the blood of healthy subjects and of severe aplastic anemia patients had their TCR repertoires deep-sequenced. Patients were enrolled under clinicaltrials.gov protocols 00001620, 01623167, 00001397, 00071045, 00081523 and 00961064 in the USA. Ficoll-Paque density gradient centrifugation was used to isolate peripheral blood mononuclear cells. Before DNA extraction, CD4+ and CD8+ T cells were sorted by FACS or by magnetic beads. Study-wide conclusions, independent of this receptor: Patients and healthy controls showed no significant difference in CD8+ Simpson's diversity (P=0.060). About 30 CD8+ CDR3 sequences were found to be shared between patients and controls, but these sequences appeared to be highly expressed in patients and within the immunodominant clones of the patients.

Notes on this clonotype: Its cognate antigen has yet to be identified. Base quality data are lacking; no much larger clone is found one base away.

Genomic DNA served as template for TCR beta VDJ combination and CDR3 sequence profiling. TCR repertoire sequencing was run on an Illumina HiSeq 2000. Under the source paper's analysis protocol: TRBV/TRBJ rearrangement plots, CDR3 size and DJ length profiles, and Simpson's diversity index were used to evaluate the repertoires. The most abundant DNA sequence in the deep sequencing data was defined as the immunodominant clone. CDR3 amino acid sequences were checked for sharing between subjects and were compared against published repertoires and the VDJdb database. The public sequencing data were trimmed at Q25 with fastp and processed into clonotypes with MiXCR by TCRdb, which kept only in-frame beta chains. Each record represents a unique CDR3 protein, reported with the most common genes and DNA among its rows. The V and J calls and clone size come from TCRdb's table, not from the authors' own analysis. The sample table contains approximately 190,000 distinct CDR3 sequences; only one count was recorded for roughly half of them. Of the sample, about 8.8% falls within the top ten clones.

The sample comprised sorted CD4+, CD8+, or CD8+CD57+ T cells (not recorded which) from PBMCs. The receptor was derived from a human donor with aplastic anemia.

For the CDR3, the sequence is CASSESTGEVDEQFF. The DNA sequence is given as TGTGCCAGCAGTGAATCTACAGGGGAGGTGGATGAGCAGTTCTTC. This chain is built from TRBV25-1 and TRBJ2-1; possibly the D gene is TRBD1, per 7 matching bases. Reading the germline V gene gives CDR1 MGHDK and CDR2 SYGVNS. The V end loses 1 base and the J end loses 8 bases, and a stretch of 15 bases separates them. The CDR3 runs 15 amino acids, cysteine and phenylalanine included. The DNA shown is the 45-base CDR3, in frame from base 1.